A single sample is the source of the 20 T cell receptor beta chains below, sequenced in a study of control samples from healthy donors and cancer patients (dated by TCRdb to 2018 to 2021). Library preparation employed the immunoSEQ multiplex PCR assay. Drawn from immuneACCESS, this table holds only the in-frame rearrangements with V and J called that TCRdb kept. Clones are partly lost; checked studies trace under half to an unresolved V gene and leave the rest unexplained. The sample table lists 55,000 to 70,000 clones, around 91% of them with a count of one. Together, the top ten hold roughly 5.6% of the sample. Sequenced sample: PBMCs. The receptors come from a man in his fifties or sixties with colorectal cancer.

The rearrangement uses TRBV2 and TRBJ1-5, with D maybe TRBD1 (6 bases). CDR1 is SNHLY and CDR2 is FYNNEI in the germline V gene. Trimming removed 6 bases from V and 0 bases from J, with 9 bases in between. The CDR3 is 14 amino acids. As DNA, the CDR3 is TGTGCCAGCAGGGACAGCCATAGCAATCAGCCCCAGCATTTT. Translation gives CASRDSHSNQPQHF.

V and J are TRBV7-2 and TRBJ1-5; D unresolved. The length of the CDR3 is 14 residues. CDR1 SGHTA and CDR2 FQGNSA come from the germline V gene. Deletions cut 1 base from V and 6 bases from J, with 10 bases between. In DNA, the CDR3 is TGTGCCAGCAGCTTAGTCGGAGGGCGTCAGCCCCAGCATTTT. Translated: CASSLVGGRQPQHF.

This rearrangement joins TRBV7-8 to TRBJ2-5, with 9 bases matching TRBD2. The CDR3 contains 16 residues. V shed 5 bases and J 7 bases; nucleotides not matched to a gene: 14. Germline V gene data show CDR1 as SGHVS and CDR2 as FQNEAQ. In DNA form, the CDR3 reads TGTGCCAGCAGCCCACGAGTAGCGGGGGCCCTGGGGACCCAGTACTTC. Translated, it gives CASSPRVAGALGTQYF.

This clone was observed once. This chain links TRBV5-4 with TRBJ1-1; 8 nucleotides line up with TRBD1. CDR1 and CDR2 (germline): SGHNT, YYREEE (reference sequence). With 4 bases clipped from V and 1 base from J, the junction kept 9 bases outside the gene matches. The CDR3 consists of 16 residues. CDR3 sequence: CASSTTWGTGNTEAFF. As DNA, the CDR3 is TGTGCCAGCAGCACGACATGGGGGACAGGGAACACTGAAGCTTTCTTT.

In its sample, this clone was seen a few times. The V and J genes are TRBV5-4 and TRBJ2-3; no reliable D call. CDR1 is SGHNT, CDR2 YYREEE, per germline (reference sequence). This CDR3 region has 14 residues. V was cut by 0 bases and J by 2 bases, with 7 bases left in between. The CDR3 sequence: CASSLGLSTDTQYF. CDR3 sequence (DNA): TGTGCCAGCAGCTTGGGACTCTCCACAGATACGCAGTATTTT.

The chain recombines TRBV3-1 (or the pseudogene TRBV3-2) with TRBJ2-1; 10 bases match TRBD2. CDR1 is LGHDT and CDR2 is YNNKEL in the germline V gene (reference sequence). This CDR3 has 19 residues. V lost 2 bases, J lost 1 base, and 11 bases stayed unmatched. The DNA of the CDR3 is TGTGCCAGCAGCCAATCCCCCCAAGCGGGGGGGTTATCCTACAATGAGCAGTTCTTC. This encodes CASSQSPQAGGLSYNEQFF.

The CDR3 region has the DNA TGTGCCAGCGGGAGTTTGGCGACCGGCTACACCTTC. Translation: CASGSLATGYTF. This chain links TRBV6-5 with TRBJ1-2; no reliable D call. The CDR3 extends over 12 amino acids. Germline CDR1 MNHEY, CDR2 SVGAGI. V lost 8 bases to trimming and J lost 8 bases, with 15 bases between them.

The DNA for the CDR3 is TGTGCCAGCAGCCCGTCGACAGGGCGGAGTGACAATGAGCAGTTCTTC. Amino acids: CASSPSTGRSDNEQFF. The chain has TRBV11-3 and TRBJ2-1; 7 bases map to TRBD1. Germline V gene data show CDR1 as SGHNT and CDR2 as YENEEA. V was clipped by 5 bases and J by 5 bases; unmatched bases: 12. The CDR3 is made up of 16 amino acids.

This chain uses TRBV19 with TRBJ2-3, with 7 bases fitting TRBD1. The germline CDR1 and CDR2 sequences are LNHDA and SQIVND (reference sequence). V gave up 5 bases and J gave up 5 bases; unmatched junction bases: 7. There are 14 residues in the CDR3. The CDR3 sequence: CASSGLGTVDTQYF. In DNA form, the CDR3 reads TGTGCCAGTAGTGGCCTTGGGACAGTAGATACGCAGTATTTT. The entire variable domain, with the rest obtained from reference TRBV19 and TRBJ2-3, is as follows: DGGITQSPKYLFRKEGQNVTLSCEQNLNHDAMYWYRQDPGQGLRLIYYSQIVNDFQKGDIAEGYSVSREKKESFPLTVTSAQKNPTAFYLCASSGLGTVDTQYFGPGTRLTVL.

The V and J genes are TRBV4-2 and TRBJ1-2; D unclear. V was cut by 4 bases and J by 0 bases, with 18 bases left in between. Germline values: CDR1 LGHNA, CDR2 YNFKEQ. This CDR3 contains 17 residues. Written as DNA, the CDR3 is TGTGCCAGCAGCCCCGCCCTCGGGTTGGTACCTAACTATGGCTACACCTTC. This codes for CASSPALGLVPNYGYTF.

J is TRBJ1-1 and V is TRBV6-5, with 9 bases matching TRBD1. The CDR3 contains 16 residues. Germline V gene lookup returns CDR1 MNHEY and CDR2 SVGAGI. V gave up 3 bases and J gave up 1 base; unmatched junction bases: 6. The chain's CDR3 is CASSYRTGDTNTEAFF. The CDR3 coding sequence is TGTGCCAGCAGTTATCGGACAGGGGACACGAACACTGAAGCTTTCTTT.

The chain uses TRBV19 and TRBJ1-5, with 8 bases that match TRBD1. Germline V CDR1 and CDR2: LNHDA, SQIVND (reference sequence). V gave up 0 bases and J gave up 1 base; unmatched junction bases: 5. This CDR3 region has 17 residues. The CDR3 coding sequence is TGTGCCAGTAGTATAGATCACCGGACAGGGAGCAATCAGCCCCAGCATTTT. This codes for CASSIDHRTGSNQPQHF.

The chain links TRBV4-3 to TRBJ2-3, with 9 positions matching TRBD2. V gave up 3 bases and J gave up 4 bases; unmatched junction bases: 5. CDR3 length equals 15 residues. CDR1 is LGHNA, CDR2 YSLEER, per germline. The CDR3 sequence: CASSQRAGGADTQYF. CDR3 bases: TGCGCCAGCAGCCAGAGGGCGGGGGGGGCAGATACGCAGTATTTT.

The chain combines TRBV18 with TRBJ1-6; the D is unclear. From germline, CDR1 is KGHSH and CDR2 LQKENI. CDR3 length: 15 amino acids. V was trimmed by 3 bases and J by 9 bases, leaving 15 bases between them. Here the CDR3 reads CASSPAPGSSSPLHF. CDR3 DNA: TGTGCCAGCTCACCCGCACCGGGTTCCAGTTCACCCCTCCACTTT.

The chain carries TRBV4-2 and TRBJ2-7; a weak D match, TRBD2 (6 bases). CDR3 length: 15 residues. V lost 1 base and J lost 0, with 10 bases in between. Germline V gene lookup returns CDR1 LGHNA and CDR2 YNFKEQ. In nucleotides, the CDR3 is TGTGCCAGCAGCCAAGGGGGGGTAGCCTCCTACGAGCAGTACTTC. It codes for CASSQGGVASYEQYF.

Details on this clone: Other DNA sequences in the same sample also yield this CDR3. This chain joins TRBV7-2 and TRBJ1-5, with no clear D. The CDR3 covers 13 residues. The V end was cut by 1 base, the J end by 6 bases, with 7 bases between. Looked up from germline, CDR1 is SGHTA and CDR2 is FQGNSA. Written as DNA, the CDR3 is TGTGCCAGCAGCTTAGGGCAGTTTCAGCCCCAGCATTTT. It is translated as CASSLGQFQPQHF.

This clone came up a few times. The J gene is TRBJ2-1, the V gene TRBV12-3 or TRBV12-4; D remains unclear. The CDR3 spans 11 residues. Trimming cost V 4 bases and J 13 bases, with 11 bases left between them. Written as DNA, the CDR3 is TGTGCCAGCAGTTATAGCCAAACACAGTTCTTC. This encodes CASSYSQTQFF.

The genes are TRBV14 and TRBJ2-7; D unclear. The germline V and J ends were trimmed by 7 bases and 7 bases, with 14 bases remaining between them. The germline V gene encodes CDR1 SGHDN and CDR2 FVKESK. The CDR3 is 12 amino acids. CDR3 in amino acids: CASNNRLGEQYF. The CDR3 DNA reads as TGTGCCAGCAATAACCGTTTAGGGGAGCAGTACTTC. Drawing the rest from reference TRBV14 and TRBJ2-7, the complete variable domain is EAGVTQFPSHSVIEKGQTVTLRCDPISGHDNLYWYRRVMGKEIKFLLHFVKESKQDESGMPNNRFLAERTGGTYSTLKVQPAELEDSGVYFCASNNRLGEQYFGPGTRLTVT.

The rearrangement uses TRBV11-2 and TRBJ2-5, with TRBD2 identical over 9 bases. The germline CDR1 and CDR2 sequences are SGHAT and FQNNGV. The junction had 3 bases not matched to a gene; V was cut back by 5 bases and J by 5 bases. This CDR3 has 13 amino acids. The CDR3 here is CASSHSGGETQYF. CDR3 DNA sequence: TGTGCCAGCAGCCATAGCGGGGGCGAGACCCAGTACTTC.

This rearrangement joins TRBV12-3 or TRBV12-4 to TRBJ1-5; the D gene is possibly TRBD1 (5 bases). CDR3 size: 13 residues. The V and J ends lost 6 bases and 7 bases respectively, with 13 bases between them. CDR3 region: CASRREDNQPQHF. The CDR3 nucleotides read TGTGCCAGCAGAAGGGAGGACAACCAGCCCCAGCATTTT.